This record looks at one T cell receptor (beta chain) sequence and its context. Its cognate antigen is unknown. The data stem from a study of blood T cells in healthy people across ages. Findings and caveats of the study: Per million T cells, TCR beta diversity dropped roughly linearly as age increased.

Sample donors were healthy Caucasian individuals that came from Russia, aged roughly 6 to 100. Total RNA, at least 5 micrograms per sample, came from PBMCs. Together with a sample-barcoded 5' primer, a J-beta primer mix was included in a second PCR lasting about 6 to 11 cycles. Every molecule of cDNA carried a tag from a template-switch adaptor with 12 random nucleotides. Using its own MiXCR run on the 5' RACE reads, TCRdb lists one record per CDR3 protein. The sample gives 1.8 million or so distinct CDR3 sequences, about two fifths of which show up once; roughly 24% is in the top ten. From germline, CDR1 is MNHEY and CDR2 SVGAGI. The CDR3 sequence is 16 residues long. With 2 bases removed from V and 7 bases from J, the gap between germline ends came to 17 bases.

The chain joins TRBV6-5 to TRBJ1-4, with D hard to call. This TCR came from a human donor in good health. Sequenced: blood. DNA for the CDR3: TGTGCCAGCAGTTACAGTTGGGAGACGTTAGGTGAAAAACTGTTTTTT. Translation: CASSYSWETLGEKLFF.